This note documents a single TCR beta chain sequence. The antigen remains unidentified. In TCRdb, the 5' RACE reads were re-called with MiXCR into one record per CDR3 protein. Seen here are around 250,000 distinct CDR3 sequences, approximately 15% observed once, and the top ten hold around 2%. The sample originates from a study of T-cell memory formation after mild COVID-19. V was pared by 1 base and J by 6 bases, with 8 bases between. The CDR3 extends over 13 amino acids. In germline, CDR1 is SGHRS, CDR2 YFSETQ. Findings and limits, study-wide: Pre-infection memory contained some responding clones, which suggested that cross-reactive memory had joined.

Sequencing input: PBMCs or a T cell subset sorted from them (not recorded which). The receptor comes from an adult woman who had mild COVID-19 (a few samples of this study predate the infection). Cell type and time point are not known. The chain is built from TRBV5-1 and TRBJ2-1, with D hard to call. CDR3 region: CASSLTAGNEQFF. Here the CDR3 DNA reads TGCGCCAGCAGCTTGACAGCCGGCAATGAGCAGTTCTTC.